Sequencing of this T cell receptor beta chain was carried out in a study of graft-versus-host responses after intestinal transplantation. Study summary: Recipients received multivisceral, liver-intestinal, or isolated intestinal transplants. After anti-thymocyte globulin induction, recipients took tacrolimus and steroids for three to four years.

This CDR3 region has 13 residues. J was trimmed by 5 bases and V by 8 bases; bases with no gene match: 8. Germline loops: CDR1 MNHNS, CDR2 SASEGT. In the case of this clone: Its antigen remains unknown.

Overall study findings and caveats: High graft-versus-host to host-versus-graft clonal ratios were seen in allografts of patients with graft-donor T cell macrochimerism.

Produced via immunoSEQ multiplex PCR; TCRdb's table is partial and in-frame only. The sample holds 15,000 or so clones; 65% to 90% are singletons and the top ten take approximately 5.1%. Graft specimens yielded both intraepithelial and lamina propria lymphocytes. This clonotype originated in a human patient who received an intestinal transplant, so some T cells may come from the graft donor. This chain uses TRBV6-1 with TRBJ2-7, with TRBD2 matching over 8 bases. This specimen consisted of ileum tissue, obtained 17 days after transplant. The CDR3 nucleotides read TGTGCCAGCTCTCAGCGGGAGCTGCACGAGCAGTACTTC. Its translation: CASSQRELHEQYF.